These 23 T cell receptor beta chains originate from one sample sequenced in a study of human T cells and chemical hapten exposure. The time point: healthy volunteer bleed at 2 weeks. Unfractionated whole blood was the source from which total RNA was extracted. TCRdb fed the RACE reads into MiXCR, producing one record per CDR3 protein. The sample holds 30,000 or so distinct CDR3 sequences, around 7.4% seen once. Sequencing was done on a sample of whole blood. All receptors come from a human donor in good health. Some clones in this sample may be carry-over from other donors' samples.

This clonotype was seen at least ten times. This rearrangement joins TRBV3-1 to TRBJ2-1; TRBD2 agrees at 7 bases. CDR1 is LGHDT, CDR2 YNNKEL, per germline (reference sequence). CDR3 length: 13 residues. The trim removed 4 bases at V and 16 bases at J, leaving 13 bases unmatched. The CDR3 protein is CASSPEYATSNFF. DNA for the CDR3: TGTGCCAGCAGCCCGGAATATGCGACTAGCAATTTCTTC.

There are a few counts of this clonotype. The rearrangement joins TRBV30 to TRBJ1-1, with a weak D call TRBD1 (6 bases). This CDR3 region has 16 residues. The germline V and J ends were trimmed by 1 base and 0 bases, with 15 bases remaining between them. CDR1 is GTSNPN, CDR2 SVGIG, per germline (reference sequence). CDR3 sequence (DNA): TGTGCCTGGAGTGGGGCCCAGACAGGAATGAACACTGAAGCTTTCTTT. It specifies CAWSGAQTGMNTEAFF.

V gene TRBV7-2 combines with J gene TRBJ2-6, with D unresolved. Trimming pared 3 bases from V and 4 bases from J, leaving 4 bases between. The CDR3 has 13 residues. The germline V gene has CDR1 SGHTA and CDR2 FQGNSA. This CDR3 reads CASSFYGANVLTF. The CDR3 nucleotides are TGTGCCAGCAGCTTTTACGGGGCCAACGTCCTGACTTTC.

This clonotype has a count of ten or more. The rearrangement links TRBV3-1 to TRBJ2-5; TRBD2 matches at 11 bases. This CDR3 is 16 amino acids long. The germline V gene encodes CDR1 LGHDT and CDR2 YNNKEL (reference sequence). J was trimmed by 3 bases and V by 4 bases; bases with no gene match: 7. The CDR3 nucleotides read TGTGCCAGCAGCCCTCCAGGGACTAGCGGTGAAGAGACCCAGTACTTC. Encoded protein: CASSPPGTSGEETQYF.

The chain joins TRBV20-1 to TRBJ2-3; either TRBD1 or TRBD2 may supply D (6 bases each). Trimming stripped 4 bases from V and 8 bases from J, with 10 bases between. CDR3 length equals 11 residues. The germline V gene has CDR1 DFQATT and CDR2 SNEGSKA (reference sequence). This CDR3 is CSAKGGGTQYF. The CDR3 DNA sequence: TGCAGTGCTAAGGGGGGCGGTACGCAGTATTTT.

This CDR3 is CASRGQLTRNTEAFF. The CDR3 DNA reads as TGTGCCAGTAGGGGACAGCTGACCAGGAACACTGAAGCTTTCTTT. This sequence joins TRBV19 and TRBJ1-1; TRBD1 matches 7 bases. V lost 6 bases, J lost 1 base, and 8 bases stayed unmatched. Germline CDR1 LNHDA, CDR2 SQIVND (reference sequence). The CDR3 is 15 residues long.

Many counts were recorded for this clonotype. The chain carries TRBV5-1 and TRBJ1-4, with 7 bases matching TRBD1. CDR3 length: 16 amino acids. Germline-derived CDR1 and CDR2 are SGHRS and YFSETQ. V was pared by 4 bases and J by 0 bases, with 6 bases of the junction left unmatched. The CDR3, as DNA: TGCGCCAGCAGCATCCCGACAGGGACAACTAATGAAAAACTGTTTTTT. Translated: CASSIPTGTTNEKLFF.

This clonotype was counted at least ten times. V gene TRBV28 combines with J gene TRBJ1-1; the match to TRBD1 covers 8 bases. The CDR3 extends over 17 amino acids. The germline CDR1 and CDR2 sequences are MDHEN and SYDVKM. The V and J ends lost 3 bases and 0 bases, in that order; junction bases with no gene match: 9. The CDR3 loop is CASSFIGQGNLNTEAFF. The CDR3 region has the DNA TGTGCCAGCAGTTTTATCGGACAGGGAAACCTGAACACTGAAGCTTTCTTT. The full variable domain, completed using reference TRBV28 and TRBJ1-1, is DVKVTQSSRYLVKRTGEKVFLECVQDMDHENMFWYRQDPGLGLRLIYFSYDVKMKEKGDIPEGYSVSREKKERFSLILESASTNQTSMYLCASSFIGQGNLNTEAFFGQGTRLTVV.

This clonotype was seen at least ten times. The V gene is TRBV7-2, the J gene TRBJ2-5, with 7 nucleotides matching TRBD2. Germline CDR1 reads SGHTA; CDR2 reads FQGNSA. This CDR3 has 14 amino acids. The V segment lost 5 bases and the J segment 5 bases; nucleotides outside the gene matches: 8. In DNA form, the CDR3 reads TGTGCCAGCAGCCCGGGGAGGGCTTTGGAGACCCAGTACTTC. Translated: CASSPGRALETQYF. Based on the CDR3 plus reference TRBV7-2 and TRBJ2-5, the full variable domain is GAGVSQSPSNKVTEKGKDVELRCDPISGHTALYWYRQSLGQGLEFLIYFQGNSAPDKSGLPSDRFSAERTGGSVSTLTIQRTQQEDSAVYLCASSPGRALETQYFGPGTRLLVL.

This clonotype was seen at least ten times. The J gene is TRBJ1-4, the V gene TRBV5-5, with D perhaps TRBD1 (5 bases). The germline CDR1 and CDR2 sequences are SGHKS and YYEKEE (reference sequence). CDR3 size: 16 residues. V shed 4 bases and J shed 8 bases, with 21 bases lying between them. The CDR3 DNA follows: TGTGCCAGCAGCCATTCAACCCCAAACCGGGGCGAAAAACTGTTTTTT. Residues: CASSHSTPNRGEKLFF.

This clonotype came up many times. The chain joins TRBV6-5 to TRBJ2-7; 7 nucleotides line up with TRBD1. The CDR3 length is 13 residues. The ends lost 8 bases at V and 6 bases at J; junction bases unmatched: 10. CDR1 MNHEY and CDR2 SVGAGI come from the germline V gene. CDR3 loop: CASRRTGVGEQYF. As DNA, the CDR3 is TGTGCCAGCCGCAGGACAGGAGTCGGCGAGCAGTACTTC.

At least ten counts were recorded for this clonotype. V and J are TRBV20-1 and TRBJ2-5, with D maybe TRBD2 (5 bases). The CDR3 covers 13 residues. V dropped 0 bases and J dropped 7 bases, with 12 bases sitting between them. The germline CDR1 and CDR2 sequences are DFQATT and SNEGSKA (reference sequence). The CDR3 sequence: CSARDPGIGTQYF. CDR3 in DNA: TGCAGTGCTAGAGATCCCGGGATAGGGACCCAGTACTTC.

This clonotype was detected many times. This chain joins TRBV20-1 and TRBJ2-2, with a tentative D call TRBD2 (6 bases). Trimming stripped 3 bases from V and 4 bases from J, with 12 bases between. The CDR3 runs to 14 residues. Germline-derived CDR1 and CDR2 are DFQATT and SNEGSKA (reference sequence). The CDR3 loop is CSASFAGSTGELFF. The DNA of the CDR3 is TGCAGTGCTAGCTTTGCGGGGTCCACCGGGGAGCTGTTTTTT.

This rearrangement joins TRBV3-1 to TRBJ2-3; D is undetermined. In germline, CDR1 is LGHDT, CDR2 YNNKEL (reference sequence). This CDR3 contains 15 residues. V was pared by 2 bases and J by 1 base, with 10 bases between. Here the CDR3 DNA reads TGTGCCAGCAGCCAATTGGACCCGCGCACAGATACGCAGTATTTT. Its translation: CASSQLDPRTDTQYF.

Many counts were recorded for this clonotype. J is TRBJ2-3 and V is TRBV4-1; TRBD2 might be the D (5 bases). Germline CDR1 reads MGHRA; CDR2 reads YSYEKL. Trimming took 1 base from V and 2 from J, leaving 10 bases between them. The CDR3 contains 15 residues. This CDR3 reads CASSQAARDTDTQYF. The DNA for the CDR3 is TGCGCCAGCAGCCAAGCGGCGAGGGACACAGATACGCAGTATTTT.

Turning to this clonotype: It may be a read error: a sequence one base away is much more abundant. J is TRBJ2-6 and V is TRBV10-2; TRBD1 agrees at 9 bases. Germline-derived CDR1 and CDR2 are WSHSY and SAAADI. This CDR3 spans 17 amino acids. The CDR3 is CASSPGQGDSGANVLNF. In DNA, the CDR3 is TGCGCCAGCAGTCCGGGACAGGGTGACTCTGGGGCCAACGTCCTGAATTTC.

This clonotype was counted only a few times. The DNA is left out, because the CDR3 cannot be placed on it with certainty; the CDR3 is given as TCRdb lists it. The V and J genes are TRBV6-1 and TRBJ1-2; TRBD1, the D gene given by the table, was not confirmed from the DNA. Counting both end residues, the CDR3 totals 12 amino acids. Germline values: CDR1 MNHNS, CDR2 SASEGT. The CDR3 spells CASSEVGTGSTF.

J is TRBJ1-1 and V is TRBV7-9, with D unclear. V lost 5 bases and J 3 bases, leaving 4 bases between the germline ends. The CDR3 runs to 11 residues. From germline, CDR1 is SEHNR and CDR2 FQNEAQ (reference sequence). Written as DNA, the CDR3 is TGTGCCAGCAGCCTCGACACTGAAGCTTTCTTT. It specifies CASSLDTEAFF. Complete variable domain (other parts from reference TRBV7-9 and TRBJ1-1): DTGVSQNPRHKITKRGQNVTFRCDPISEHNRLYWYRQTLGQGPEFLTYFQNEAQLEKSRLLSDRFSAERPKGSFSTLEIQRTEQGDSAMYLCASSLDTEAFFGQGTRLTVV.

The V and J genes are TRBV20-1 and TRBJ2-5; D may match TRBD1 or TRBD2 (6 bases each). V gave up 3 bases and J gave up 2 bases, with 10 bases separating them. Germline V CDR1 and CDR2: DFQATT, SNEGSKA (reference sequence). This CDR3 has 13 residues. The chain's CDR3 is CSASRGPQETQYF. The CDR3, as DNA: TGCAGTGCTAGCCGGGGGCCACAAGAGACCCAGTACTTC.

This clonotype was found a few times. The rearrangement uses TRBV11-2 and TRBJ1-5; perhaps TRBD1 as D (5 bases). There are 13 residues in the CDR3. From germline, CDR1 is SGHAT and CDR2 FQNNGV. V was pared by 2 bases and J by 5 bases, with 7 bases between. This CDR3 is CASSLFRDQPQHF. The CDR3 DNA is TGTGCCAGCAGCTTATTCAGGGATCAGCCCCAGCATTTT.

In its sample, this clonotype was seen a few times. CDR3 in DNA: TGTGCCAGCAGTGGGCTAGCGGGTTACAATGAGCAGTTCTTC. It yields the protein CASSGLAGYNEQFF. The V call is TRBV2, the J call TRBJ2-1, with 8 bases matching TRBD2. Germline-derived CDR1 and CDR2 are SNHLY and FYNNEI. This CDR3 has 14 residues. V gave up 4 bases and J gave up 4 bases; unmatched junction bases: 3.

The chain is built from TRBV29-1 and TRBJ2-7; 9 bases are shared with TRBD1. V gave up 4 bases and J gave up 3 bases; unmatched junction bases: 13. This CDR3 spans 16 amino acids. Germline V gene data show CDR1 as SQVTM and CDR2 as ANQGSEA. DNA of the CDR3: TGCAGCGTTGTTAGGAACGTAAGGGGACAGGGCTACGAGCAGTACTTC. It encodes CSVVRNVRGQGYEQYF.

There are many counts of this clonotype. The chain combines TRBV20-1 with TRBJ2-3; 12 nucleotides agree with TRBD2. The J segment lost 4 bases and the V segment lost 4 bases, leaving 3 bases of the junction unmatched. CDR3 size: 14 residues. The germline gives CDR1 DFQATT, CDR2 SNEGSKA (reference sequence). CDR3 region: CSATWTSGADTQYF. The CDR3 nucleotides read TGCAGTGCTACCTGGACTAGCGGGGCAGATACGCAGTATTTT.